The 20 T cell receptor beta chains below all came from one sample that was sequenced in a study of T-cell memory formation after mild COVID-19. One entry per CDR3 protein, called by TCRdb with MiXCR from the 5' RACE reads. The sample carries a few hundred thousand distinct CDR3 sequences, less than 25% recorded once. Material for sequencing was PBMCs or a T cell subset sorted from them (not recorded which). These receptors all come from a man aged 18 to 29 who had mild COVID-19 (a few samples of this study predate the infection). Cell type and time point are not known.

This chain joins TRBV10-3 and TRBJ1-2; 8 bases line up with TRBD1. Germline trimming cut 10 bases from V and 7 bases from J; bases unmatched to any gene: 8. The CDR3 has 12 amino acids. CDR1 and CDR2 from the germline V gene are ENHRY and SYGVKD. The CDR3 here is CASASGGSGYTF. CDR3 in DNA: TGTGCCAGCGCTTCAGGGGGCAGTGGCTACACCTTC.

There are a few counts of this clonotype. The CDR3 nucleotides are TGTGCCAGCAGCACGTATGGCAATCAGCCCCAGCATTTT. The encoded protein is CASSTYGNQPQHF. The chain uses TRBV2 and TRBJ1-5, with unresolved D. Germline CDR1 and CDR2: SNHLY and FYNNEI. The CDR3 is 13 amino acids. V lost 6 bases and J lost 2, with 8 bases in between. The full variable domain, its missing parts supplied by reference TRBV2 and TRBJ1-5, is EPEVTQTPSHQVTQMGQEVILRCVPISNHLYFYWYRQILGQKVEFLVSFYNNEISEKSEIFDDQFSVERPDGSNFTLKIRSTKLEDSAMYFCASSTYGNQPQHFGDGTRLSIL.

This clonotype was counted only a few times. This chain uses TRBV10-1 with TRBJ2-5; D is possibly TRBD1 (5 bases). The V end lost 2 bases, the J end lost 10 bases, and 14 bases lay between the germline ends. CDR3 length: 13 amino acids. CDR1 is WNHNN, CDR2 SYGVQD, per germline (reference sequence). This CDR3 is CASSERGRFFQYF. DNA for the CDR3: TGCGCCAGCAGTGAGAGGGGCCGGTTTTTCCAGTACTTC.

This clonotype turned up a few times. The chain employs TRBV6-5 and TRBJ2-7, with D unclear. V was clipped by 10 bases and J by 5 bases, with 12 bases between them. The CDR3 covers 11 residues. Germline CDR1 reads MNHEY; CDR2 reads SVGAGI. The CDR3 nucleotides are TGTGCCACCCGGCGGATGGACGAGCAGTACTTC. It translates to CATRRMDEQYF.

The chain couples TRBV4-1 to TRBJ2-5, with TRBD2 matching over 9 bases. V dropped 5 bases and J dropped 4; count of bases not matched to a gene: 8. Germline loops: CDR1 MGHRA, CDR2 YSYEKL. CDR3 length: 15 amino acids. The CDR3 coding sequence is TGCGCCAGCAGCTCCGATGGCGGGGGGGCAGAGACCCAGTACTTC. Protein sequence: CASSSDGGGAETQYF.

CDR3 residues: CASSLFPLHEQYV. In DNA form, the CDR3 reads TGTGCCAGCAGCCTATTCCCCCTCCACGAGCAGTACGTC. The chain joins TRBV11-2 to TRBJ2-7, with D hard to call. CDR1 SGHAT and CDR2 FQNNGV come from the germline V gene. Trimming removed 5 bases from V and 5 bases from J, with 13 bases in between. This CDR3 contains 13 residues.

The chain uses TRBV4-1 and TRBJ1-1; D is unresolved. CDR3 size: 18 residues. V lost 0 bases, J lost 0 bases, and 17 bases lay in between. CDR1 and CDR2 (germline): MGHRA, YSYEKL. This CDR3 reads CASSQDALGRSMNTEAFF. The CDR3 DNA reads TGCGCCAGCAGCCAAGATGCTTTAGGACGGTCTATGAACACTGAAGCTTTCTTT.

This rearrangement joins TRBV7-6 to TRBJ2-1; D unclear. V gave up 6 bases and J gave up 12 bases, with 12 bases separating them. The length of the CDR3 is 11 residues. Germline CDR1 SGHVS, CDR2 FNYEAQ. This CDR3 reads CASSTGPGQFF. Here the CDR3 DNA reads TGTGCCAGCAGTACCGGTCCGGGGCAGTTCTTC.

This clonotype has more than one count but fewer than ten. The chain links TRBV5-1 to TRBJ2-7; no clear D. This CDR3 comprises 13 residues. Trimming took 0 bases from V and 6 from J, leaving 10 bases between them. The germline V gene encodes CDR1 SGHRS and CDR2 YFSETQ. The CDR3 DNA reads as TGCGCCAGCAGCTTGGGCCCCATCTCCGAGCAGTACTTC. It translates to CASSLGPISEQYF. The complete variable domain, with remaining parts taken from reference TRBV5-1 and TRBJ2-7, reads KAGVTQTPRYLIKTRGQQVTLSCSPISGHRSVSWYQQTPGQGLQFLFEYFSETQRNKGNFPGRFSGRQFSNSRSEMNVSTLELGDSALYLCASSLGPISEQYFGPGTRLTVT.

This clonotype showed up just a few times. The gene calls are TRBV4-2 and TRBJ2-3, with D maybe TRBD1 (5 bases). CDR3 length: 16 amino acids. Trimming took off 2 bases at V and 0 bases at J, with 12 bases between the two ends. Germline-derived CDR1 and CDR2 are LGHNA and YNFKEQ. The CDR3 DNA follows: TGTGCCAGCAGCCAACAGGACACACCGAGCACAGATACGCAGTATTTT. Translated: CASSQQDTPSTDTQYF.

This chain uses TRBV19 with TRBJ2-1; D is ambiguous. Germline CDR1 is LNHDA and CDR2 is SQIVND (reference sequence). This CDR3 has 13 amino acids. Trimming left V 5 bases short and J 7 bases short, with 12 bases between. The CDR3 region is CASSGNGWNEQFF. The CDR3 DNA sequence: TGTGCCAGTAGTGGAAACGGTTGGAATGAGCAGTTCTTC.

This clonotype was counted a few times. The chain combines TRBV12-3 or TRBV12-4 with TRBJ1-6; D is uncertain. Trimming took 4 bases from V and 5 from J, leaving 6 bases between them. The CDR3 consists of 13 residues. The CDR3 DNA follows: TGTGCCAGCAGTTGGACCAATAATTCACCCCTCCACTTT. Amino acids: CASSWTNNSPLHF.

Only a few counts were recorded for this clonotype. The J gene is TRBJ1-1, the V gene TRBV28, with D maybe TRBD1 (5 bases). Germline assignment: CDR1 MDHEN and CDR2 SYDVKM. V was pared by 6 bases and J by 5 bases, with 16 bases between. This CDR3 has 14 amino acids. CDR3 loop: CASRPGQSRTEAFF. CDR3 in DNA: TGTGCCAGCAGACCAGGGCAGTCGAGGACTGAAGCTTTCTTT.

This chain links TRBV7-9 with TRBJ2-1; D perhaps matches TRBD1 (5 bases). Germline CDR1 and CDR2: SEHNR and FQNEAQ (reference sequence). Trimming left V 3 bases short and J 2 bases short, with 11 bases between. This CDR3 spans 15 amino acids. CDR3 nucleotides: TGTGCCAGCAGCTTCACAGGAGATGCCTACAATGAGCAGTTCTTC. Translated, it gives CASSFTGDAYNEQFF.

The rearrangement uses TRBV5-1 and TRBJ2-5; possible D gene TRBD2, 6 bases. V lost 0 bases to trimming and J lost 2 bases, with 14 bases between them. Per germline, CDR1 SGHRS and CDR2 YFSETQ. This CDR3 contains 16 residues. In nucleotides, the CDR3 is TGCGCCAGCAGCTTGGTGGATGGACTACAACAAGAGACCCAGTACTTC. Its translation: CASSLVDGLQQETQYF.

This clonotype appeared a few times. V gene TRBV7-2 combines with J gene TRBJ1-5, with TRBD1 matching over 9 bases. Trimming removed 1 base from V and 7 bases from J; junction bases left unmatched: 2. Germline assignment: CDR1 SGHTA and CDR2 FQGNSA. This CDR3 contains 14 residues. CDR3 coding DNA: TGTGCCAGCAGCTTAGTGACAGGGGGACAGCCCCAGCATTTT. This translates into CASSLVTGGQPQHF.

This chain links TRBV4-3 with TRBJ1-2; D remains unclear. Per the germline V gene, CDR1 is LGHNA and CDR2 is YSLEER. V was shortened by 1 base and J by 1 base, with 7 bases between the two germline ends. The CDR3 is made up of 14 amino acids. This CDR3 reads CASSQGSHNYGYTF. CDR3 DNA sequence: TGCGCCAGCAGCCAAGGTTCGCATAACTATGGCTACACCTTC.

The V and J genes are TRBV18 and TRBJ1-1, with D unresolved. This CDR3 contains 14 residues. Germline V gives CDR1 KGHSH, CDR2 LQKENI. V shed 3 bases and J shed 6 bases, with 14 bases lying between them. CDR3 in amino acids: CASSPMEGTSEAFF. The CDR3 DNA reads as TGTGCCAGCTCACCTATGGAGGGTACCTCTGAAGCTTTCTTT.

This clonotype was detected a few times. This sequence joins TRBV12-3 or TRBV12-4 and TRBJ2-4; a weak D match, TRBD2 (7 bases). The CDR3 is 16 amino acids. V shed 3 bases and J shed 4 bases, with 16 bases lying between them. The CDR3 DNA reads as TGTGCCAGCAGTTTTTGGGGGGGCCCGTTAAAAAACATTCAGTACTTC. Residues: CASSFWGGPLKNIQYF.

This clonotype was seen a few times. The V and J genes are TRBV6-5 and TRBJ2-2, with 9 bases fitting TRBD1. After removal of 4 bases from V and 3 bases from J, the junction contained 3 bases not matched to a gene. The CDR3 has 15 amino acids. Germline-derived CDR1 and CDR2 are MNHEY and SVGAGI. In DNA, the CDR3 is TGTGCCAGCAGTTGGGACAGGGCGGACACCGGGGAGCTGTTTTTT. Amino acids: CASSWDRADTGELFF.